These 5 T cell receptor beta chains originate from one sample sequenced in a study of blood T cell repertoires in COVID-19. Libraries were prepared by immunoSEQ multiplex PCR; TCRdb keeps only in-frame clonotypes and omits some of them. Of about 250,000 clones in the sample, roughly 83% were seen once. The sequencing sample was made of peripheral blood. The source of these receptors is a man aged 35-49 years with acute or convalescent COVID-19.

This clone occurred a few times. This chain connects TRBV5-5 to TRBJ2-5; maybe TRBD1 (6 bases). The V end lost 1 base, the J end lost 5 bases, and 15 bases lay between the germline ends. The CDR3 consists of 15 residues. Germline V gene sequence: CDR1 SGHKS, CDR2 YYEKEE (reference sequence). The CDR3 DNA is TGTGCCAGCAGCTTGTCTCTGGGGGCGGCGGAGACCCAGTACTTC. This sequence encodes CASSLSLGAAETQYF.

The chain recombines TRBV18 with TRBJ2-7; 7 bases agree with TRBD1. The CDR3 is made up of 15 amino acids. V was pared by 2 bases and J by 6 bases, with 10 bases of the junction left unmatched. From germline, CDR1 is KGHSH and CDR2 LQKENI. The CDR3 protein is CASSPNRGSTGEQYF. DNA of the CDR3: TGTGCCAGCTCACCAAACAGGGGTTCAACTGGCGAGCAGTACTTC.

This chain connects TRBV3-1 (or the pseudogene TRBV3-2) to TRBJ1-4; D not resolved. CDR3 size: 16 residues. Trimming removed 4 bases at V and 0 bases at J, with 12 bases between. Looked up from germline, CDR1 is LGHDT and CDR2 is YNNKEL (reference sequence). The CDR3 is CASSPGERATNEKLFF. In DNA form, the CDR3 reads TGTGCCAGCAGCCCCGGGGAGCGGGCAACTAATGAAAAACTGTTTTTT.

This chain uses TRBV7-2 with TRBJ2-3, with 10 bases identical to TRBD1. This CDR3 is 15 amino acids long. The germline V gene has CDR1 SGHTA and CDR2 FQGNSA. Trimming took 4 bases from V and 3 from J; bases not matched to a gene: 4. This CDR3 reads CASSSGQGGTDTQYF. The DNA for the CDR3 is TGTGCCAGCAGCTCCGGACAGGGGGGTACAGATACGCAGTATTTT. Combining the CDR3 with reference TRBV7-2 and TRBJ2-3 gives the whole variable domain GAGVSQSPSNKVTEKGKDVELRCDPISGHTALYWYRQSLGQGLEFLIYFQGNSAPDKSGLPSDRFSAERTGGSVSTLTIQRTQQEDSAVYLCASSSGQGGTDTQYFGPGTRLTVL.

The rearrangement links TRBV6-5 to TRBJ1-5; D gene unclear. The CDR3 has 14 amino acids. The V gene's germline CDR1 is MNHEY and CDR2 SVGAGI. V was cut by 6 bases and J by 2 bases, with 11 bases left in between. CDR3 amino acids: CASSEASGNQPQHF. The CDR3 DNA is TGTGCCAGCAGCGAGGCTAGCGGCAATCAGCCCCAGCATTTT.